The 2 T cell receptor beta chains given below trace back to one sample, sequenced in a study of T-cell reconstitution after alpha-beta-depleted transplantation in children (dated by TCRdb to about 2016). The library was generated by PCR. The instrument was an Illumina HiSeq 2500. Molecular barcoding was employed in the preparation of TCR libraries, with unique molecular identifiers being used to normalize TCRbeta repertoire quantification. TCRdb passed the public sequencing reads through fastp at Q25 and MiXCR, retaining productive beta sequences. All rows with the same CDR3 protein become a single entry with the most common DNA and genes. Here the sample has just over 70,000 distinct CDR3 sequences; more than 5.5% occur a single time. The ten largest account for 2.5% of the sample. The sequencing used PBMCs from the stem cell graft donor, collected from the stem cell graft. These receptors all stem from a human donor who donated a stem cell graft to a child with acute lymphoblastic leukemia.

This clonotype was counted ten times or more. The CDR3 region has the DNA TGTGCCAGCGGGGGGCGCACAGATACGCAGTATTTT. Residues: CASGGRTDTQYF. The chain combines TRBV6-5 with TRBJ2-3, with D perhaps given as TRBD1 or TRBD2 (6 bases each). V lost 8 bases, J lost 1 base, and 7 bases lay in between. The CDR3 is made up of 12 amino acids. Germline V lookup: CDR1 MNHEY, CDR2 SVGAGI.

This clonotype was recorded many times. The V gene is TRBV10-2, the J gene TRBJ2-1, with a possible D match to TRBD2 (6 bases). V lost 3 bases to trimming and J lost 0 bases, with 12 bases between them. CDR3 length: 16 residues. CDR1 WSHSY and CDR2 SAAADI come from the germline V gene. The CDR3 loop reads CASSEPETSSYNEQFF. For the CDR3, the DNA is TGCGCCAGCAGTGAACCCGAGACTAGCTCCTACAATGAGCAGTTCTTC.